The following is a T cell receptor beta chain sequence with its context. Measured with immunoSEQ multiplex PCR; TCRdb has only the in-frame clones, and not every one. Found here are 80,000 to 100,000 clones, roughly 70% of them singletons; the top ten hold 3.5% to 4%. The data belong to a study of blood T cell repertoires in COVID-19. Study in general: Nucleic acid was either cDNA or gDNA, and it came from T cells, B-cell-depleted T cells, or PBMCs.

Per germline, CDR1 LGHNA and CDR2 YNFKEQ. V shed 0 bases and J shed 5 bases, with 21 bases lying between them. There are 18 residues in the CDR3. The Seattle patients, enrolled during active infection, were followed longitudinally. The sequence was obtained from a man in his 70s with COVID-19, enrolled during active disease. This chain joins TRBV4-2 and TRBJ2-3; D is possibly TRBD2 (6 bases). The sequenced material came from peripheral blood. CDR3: CASSQDALLGEDVDTQYF. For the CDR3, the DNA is TGTGCCAGCAGCCAAGATGCCCTTTTGGGGGAGGATGTAGATACGCAGTATTTT.